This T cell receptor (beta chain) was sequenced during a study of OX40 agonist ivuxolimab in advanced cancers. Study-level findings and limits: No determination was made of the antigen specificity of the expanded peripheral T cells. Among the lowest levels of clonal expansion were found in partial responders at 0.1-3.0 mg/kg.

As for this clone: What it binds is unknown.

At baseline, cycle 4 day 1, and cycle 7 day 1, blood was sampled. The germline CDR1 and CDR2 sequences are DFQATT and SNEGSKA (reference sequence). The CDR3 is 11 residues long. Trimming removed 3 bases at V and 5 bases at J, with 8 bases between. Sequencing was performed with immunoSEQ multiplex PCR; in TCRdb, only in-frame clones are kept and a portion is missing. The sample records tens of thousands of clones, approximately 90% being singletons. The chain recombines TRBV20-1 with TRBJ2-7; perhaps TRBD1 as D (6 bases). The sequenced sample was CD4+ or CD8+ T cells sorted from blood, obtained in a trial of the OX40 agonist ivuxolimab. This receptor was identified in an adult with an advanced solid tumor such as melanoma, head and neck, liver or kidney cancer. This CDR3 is CSASDRHEQYF. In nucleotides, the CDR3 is TGCAGTGCTAGCGACAGGCACGAGCAGTACTTC.